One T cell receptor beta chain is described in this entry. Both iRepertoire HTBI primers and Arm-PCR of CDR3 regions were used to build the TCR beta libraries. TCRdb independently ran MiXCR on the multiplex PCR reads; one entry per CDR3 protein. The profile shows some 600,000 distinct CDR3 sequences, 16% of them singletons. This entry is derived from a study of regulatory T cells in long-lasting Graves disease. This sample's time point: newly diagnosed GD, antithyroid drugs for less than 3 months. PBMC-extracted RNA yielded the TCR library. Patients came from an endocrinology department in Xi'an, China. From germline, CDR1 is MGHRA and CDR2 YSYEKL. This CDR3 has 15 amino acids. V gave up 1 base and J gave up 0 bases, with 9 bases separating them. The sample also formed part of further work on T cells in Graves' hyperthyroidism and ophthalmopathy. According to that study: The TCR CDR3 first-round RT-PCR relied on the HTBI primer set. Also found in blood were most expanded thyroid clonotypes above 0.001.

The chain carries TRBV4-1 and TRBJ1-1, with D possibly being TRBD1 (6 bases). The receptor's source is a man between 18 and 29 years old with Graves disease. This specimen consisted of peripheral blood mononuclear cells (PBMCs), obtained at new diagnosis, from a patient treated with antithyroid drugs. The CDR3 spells CASSQGDRLNTEAFF. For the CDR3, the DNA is TGCGCCAGCAGCCAAGGAGACAGGCTGAACACTGAAGCTTTCTTT.